Listed here are 4 T cell receptor beta chains from one sample, sequenced in a study of blood T cells in healthy people across ages. Alongside a J-beta primer mix, a sample-barcoded 5' primer served in a second PCR lasting about 6 to 11 cycles. Each CDR3 protein is one row after TCRdb ran MiXCR on the 5' RACE reads. The repertoire holds 850,000 to 1,100,000 distinct CDR3 sequences, with around two fifths as singletons. What was sequenced was blood. Every receptor here comes from a man in his late teens or twenties in good health.

The chain links TRBV5-6 to TRBJ1-2, with unresolved D. The germline V and J ends were trimmed by 0 bases and 4 bases, with 13 bases remaining between them. Germline assignment: CDR1 SGHDT and CDR2 YYEEEE. CDR3 size: 15 residues. The CDR3 here is CASSLEWGLRYGYTF. CDR3 coding DNA: TGTGCCAGCAGCTTGGAGTGGGGTCTGCGCTATGGCTACACCTTC.

The sample holds a few counts of this clonotype. This chain uses TRBV12-3 or TRBV12-4 with TRBJ1-1; D unclear. V was pared by 10 bases and J by 5 bases, with 14 bases between. There are 12 residues in the CDR3. CDR3 amino acids: CATALGGTEAFF. CDR3 coding DNA: TGTGCCACCGCCCTGGGCGGGACTGAAGCTTTCTTT.

This clonotype was counted between two and nine times. CDR3 amino acids: CASSPPPGAANTEAFF. In DNA, the CDR3 is TGTGCCAGCAGCCCCCCTCCCGGGGCGGCGAACACTGAAGCTTTCTTT. The rearrangement uses TRBV28 and TRBJ1-1; D possibly corresponds to TRBD1 (5 bases). Germline values: CDR1 MDHEN, CDR2 SYDVKM. The CDR3 contains 16 residues. Trimming took off 6 bases at V and 1 base at J, with 18 bases between the two ends.

This clonotype turned up a few times. The chain uses TRBV9 and TRBJ2-7, with 8 bases aligning to TRBD2. There are 14 residues in the CDR3. Losses at the gene ends were 4 bases for V and 3 bases for J; bases not matched to a gene: 6. Per the germline V gene, CDR1 is SGDLS and CDR2 is YYNGEE. CDR3 region: CASSTAGVSYEQYF. DNA of the CDR3: TGTGCCAGCAGCACAGCGGGGGTTAGCTACGAGCAGTACTTC. The full variable domain, completed using reference TRBV9 and TRBJ2-7, is DSGVTQTPKHLITATGQRVTLRCSPRSGDLSVYWYQQSLDQGLQFLIQYYNGEERAKGNILERFSAQQFPDLHSELNLSSLELGDSALYFCASSTAGVSYEQYFGPGTRLTVT.